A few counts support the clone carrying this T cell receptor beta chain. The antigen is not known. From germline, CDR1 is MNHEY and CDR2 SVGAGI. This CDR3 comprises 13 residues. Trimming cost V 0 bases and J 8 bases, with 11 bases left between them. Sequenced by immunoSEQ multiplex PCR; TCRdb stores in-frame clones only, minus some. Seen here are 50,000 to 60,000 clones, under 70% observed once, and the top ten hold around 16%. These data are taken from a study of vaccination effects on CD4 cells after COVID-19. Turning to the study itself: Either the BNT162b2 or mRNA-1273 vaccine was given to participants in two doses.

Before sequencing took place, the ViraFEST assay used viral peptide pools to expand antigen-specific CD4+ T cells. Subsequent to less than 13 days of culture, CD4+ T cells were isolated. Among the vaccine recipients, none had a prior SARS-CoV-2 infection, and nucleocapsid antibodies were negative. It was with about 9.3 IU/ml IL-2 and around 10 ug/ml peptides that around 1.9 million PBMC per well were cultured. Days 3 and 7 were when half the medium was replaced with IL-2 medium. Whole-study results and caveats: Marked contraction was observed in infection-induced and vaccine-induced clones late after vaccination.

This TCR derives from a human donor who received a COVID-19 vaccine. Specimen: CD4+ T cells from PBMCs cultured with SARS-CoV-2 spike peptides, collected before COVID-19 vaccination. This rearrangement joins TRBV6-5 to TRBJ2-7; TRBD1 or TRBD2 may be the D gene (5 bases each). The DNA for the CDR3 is TGTGCCAGCAGTTACTCCTCCAGGGACCAGCAGTACTTC. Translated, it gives CASSYSSRDQQYF.